This T cell receptor (beta chain) was profiled in a study of blood T cell repertoires in COVID-19. In the study overall: The United States, Italy and Spain were the sources of the acute and convalescent COVID-19 samples. T cells, B-cell-depleted T cells, or PBMCs supplied cDNA or gDNA.

Per the study methods: The assay estimated nucleated cells by amplifying reference gene primers. Only in-frame clones appear in the TCRdb table, and some are missing; sequencing was by immunoSEQ multiplex PCR. V and J calls and clone size are given by that table; D and trimming were obtained from the DNA. The profile covers hundreds of thousands of clones, with approximately 87% appearing a single time and about 2.3% taken by the ten largest. The Seattle patients, enrolled during active infection, were followed longitudinally. The receptor was isolated from a woman in her sixties with COVID-19, enrolled during active disease. The material sequenced was peripheral blood.

CDR3 loop: CASSRDSDEETQYF. As DNA, the CDR3 is TGTGCCAGCAGCCGGGACTCAGACGAAGAGACCCAGTACTTC. The chain employs TRBV7-9 and TRBJ2-5; D is perhaps TRBD2 (6 bases). CDR3 length: 14 amino acids. The V and J ends lost 5 bases and 3 bases respectively, with 13 bases between them. The germline gives CDR1 SEHNR, CDR2 FQNEAQ (reference sequence).